The rows below give T cell receptor beta chains drawn from one sample of a study of OX40 agonist ivuxolimab in advanced cancers. The assay was immunoSEQ multiplex PCR, and TCRdb's table has in-frame clones only and misses some. The sample lists about 17,000 clones, around nine tenths occurring once. The material sequenced was CD4+ or CD8+ T cells sorted from blood, taken in a trial of the OX40 agonist ivuxolimab. The receptors come from an adult with an advanced solid tumor such as melanoma, head and neck, liver or kidney cancer. The CDR3 runs from the conserved cysteine through the conserved F or W. The D gene is left open where the match is weak.

length,V,D,J,CDR3
14,TRBV4-1,NA,TRBJ2-5,CASSRFGLEETQYF
15,TRBV4-3,NA,TRBJ2-5,CASSQELLIGETQYF
12,TRBV7-9,NA,TRBJ1-1,CASSFRFTEAFF
15,TRBV13,NA,TRBJ2-7,CASSPNLAAAYEQYF
11,TRBV30,TRBD1,TRBJ1-2,CACDRGYGYTF
15,TRBV4-3,NA,TRBJ2-7,CASSQDLGTPYEQYF
16,TRBV6-4,NA,TRBJ2-4,CASIQGGGLAKNIQYF
15,TRBV27,TRBD2,TRBJ2-2,CASSFHWTSPGELFF
15,TRBV4-3,TRBD2,TRBJ2-1,CASSQDGGVSDEQFF
12,TRBV7-3,NA,TRBJ2-1,CASTPGKHEQFF
13,TRBV5-4,TRBD1,TRBJ2-7,CASSTGQSYEQYF
14,TRBV19,NA,TRBJ1-5,CASSGQFGNQPQHF
14,TRBV7-9,NA,TRBJ1-4,CASSTALHGEKLFF
16,TRBV30,TRBD2,TRBJ2-5,CAWDGLGRLYQETQYF
15,TRBV5-6,NA,TRBJ2-3,CASSLAGLVTDTQYF
20,TRBV16,TRBD2,TRBJ2-5,CASSHSTGGLAGPYQETQYF
13,TRBV29-1,TRBD1,TRBJ2-7,CSVEGRTGNEQYF
13,TRBV4-1,NA,TRBJ2-3,CASSQVVSDTQYF
16,TRBV4-3,TRBD1,TRBJ2-1,CASSGGDRGTYNEQFF
11,TRBV30,NA,TRBJ1-2,CAWTTGYGYTF
15,TRBV4-3,TRBD1,TRBJ1-1,CASSLDRGRPFEAFF
14,TRBV30,TRBD2,TRBJ2-3,CAWELAGGSDTQYF
15,TRBV4-3,TRBD1,TRBJ2-3,CASSQEGTATDTQYF
17,TRBV7-9,TRBD1,TRBJ1-5,CASSQPTGTGDNQPQHF
13,TRBV4-1,NA,TRBJ1-2,CASSQEFNYGYTF
17,TRBV5-1,TRBD1,TRBJ2-1,CASSKEPGQHYNNEQFF
13,TRBV6-5,NA,TRBJ1-1,CASSFQGITEAFF
14,TRBV10-3,TRBD1,TRBJ1-2,CAIGDRGSGYGYTF
13,TRBV7-6,NA,TRBJ2-2,CASSLAGTGELFF
19,TRBV1,NA,TRBJ2-3,CTSSLWMCGFAPSTDTQYF
14,TRBV7-2,NA,TRBJ2-5,CASNSKEGGETQYF
15,TRBV4-3,NA,TRBJ1-4,CASSQGQGLDEKLFF
11,TRBV7-2,NA,TRBJ1-2,CASSPGIAYTF
18,TRBV28,TRBD2,TRBJ2-1,CASSLTGTSSHRDNEQFF